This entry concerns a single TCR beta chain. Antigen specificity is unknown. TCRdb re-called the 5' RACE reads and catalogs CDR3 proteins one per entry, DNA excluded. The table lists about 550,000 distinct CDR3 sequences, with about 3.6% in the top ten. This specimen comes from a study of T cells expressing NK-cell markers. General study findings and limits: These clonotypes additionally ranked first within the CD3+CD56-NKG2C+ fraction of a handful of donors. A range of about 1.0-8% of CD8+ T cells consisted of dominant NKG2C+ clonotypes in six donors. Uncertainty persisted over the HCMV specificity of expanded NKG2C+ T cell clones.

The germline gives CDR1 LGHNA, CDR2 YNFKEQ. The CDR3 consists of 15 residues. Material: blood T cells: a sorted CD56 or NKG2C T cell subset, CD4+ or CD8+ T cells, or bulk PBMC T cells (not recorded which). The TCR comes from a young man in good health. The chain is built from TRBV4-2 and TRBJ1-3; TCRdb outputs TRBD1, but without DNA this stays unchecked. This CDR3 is CASSRLQGLGNTIYF.